This is a list of T cell receptor beta chains from one sample in a study of blood T cell repertoires in COVID-19. Some clones are missing from TCRdb's copy, which holds only in-frame ones; the method was immunoSEQ multiplex PCR. The sample includes roughly 250,000 clones, approximately 90% of them seen just once. Material: peripheral blood. The source is a woman in her thirties or forties with acute or convalescent COVID-19. Each CDR3 is given with its conserved first and last residue. A D gene is named only where the DNA matches it firmly. Not every row has a clone size; where given, it reads once, few, many or a size class.

d_call	v_call	clone_size	j_call	cdr3_nt	cdr3_aa
TRBD1	TRBV3-1/TRBV3-2	NA	TRBJ1-2	TGTGCCAGCAGCCTGGAAGGGGGCGGGTATGAATCGGGCTATGGCTACACCTTC	CASSLEGGGYESGYGYTF
NA	TRBV5-1	NA	TRBJ2-5	TGCGCCAGCAGCTTGGGGACAGTCGAGAGCCAAGAGACCCAGTACTTC	CASSLGTVESQETQYF
NA	TRBV4-1	NA	TRBJ1-5	TGCGCCAGCAGCCTCCGGACAGTTCTTAGCAATCAGCCCCAGCATTTT	CASSLRTVLSNQPQHF
NA	TRBV6-5	few	TRBJ2-1	TGTGCCAGCAGTTACTCGCCCTCAGATCAGTTCTTC	CASSYSPSDQFF
NA	TRBV30	NA	TRBJ1-6	TGTGCCTGGAGTGTAAAGGGGGAGAGCTCACCCCTCCACTTT	CAWSVKGESSPLHF
NA	TRBV5-1	once	TRBJ1-4	TGCGCCAGCAGCTCGAACGGGGGTGCAACTAATGAAAAACTGTTTTTT	CASSSNGGATNEKLFF
TRBD2	TRBV5-1	NA	TRBJ2-3	TGCGCCAGCAGCTCCGGGACTACCGTAAGAGATACGCAGTATTTT	CASSSGTTVRDTQYF
NA	TRBV10-2	once	TRBJ2-3	TGCGCCAGCAGTTTCGCGGGGCGGGCAGATACGCAGTATTTT	CASSFAGRADTQYF
TRBD1	TRBV7-3	few	TRBJ2-2	TGTGCCAGCAGCTTTTACAGGGGGTTAGCTGCAACGGGGACAATTGCCGGGGAGCTGTTTTTT	CASSFYRGLAATGTIAGELFF
NA	TRBV7-8	NA	TRBJ2-5	TGTGCCAGCAGCCTCAACGCGGGCGAGCAGGTTGAGACCCAGTACTTC	CASSLNAGEQVETQYF
TRBD1	TRBV7-8	NA	TRBJ1-2	TGTGCCAGCAGCCTCTGGACAGGGGATAAGGATGGCTACACCTTC	CASSLWTGDKDGYTF
TRBD1	TRBV2	NA	TRBJ1-2	TGTGCCAGCAGTGCGGACAGGGCGGGTGGCTACACCTTC	CASSADRAGGYTF
TRBD2	TRBV5-1	NA	TRBJ2-3	TGCGCCAGCAGCCAACCCCGACTAGCGGGGGGGACAGATACGCAGTATTTT	CASSQPRLAGGTDTQYF
NA	TRBV5-6	NA	TRBJ1-2	TGTGCCAGCAGTCCAGGGGTAGTTAACGGCTACACCTTC	CASSPGVVNGYTF
NA	TRBV5-6	NA	TRBJ1-1	TGTGCCAGCAGCTTGGATGGGGGAGGGCTAACTGAAGCTTTCTTT	CASSLDGGGLTEAFF
NA	TRBV9	once	TRBJ1-1	TGTGCCAGCAGCCCCAGGGGCACTACGTGGGTCACTGAAGCTTTCTTT	CASSPRGTTWVTEAFF
NA	TRBV11-2	once	TRBJ1-3	TGTGCCAGCAGCTTATTCGGCTCTGGAAACACCATATATTTT	CASSLFGSGNTIYF
NA	TRBV4-1	NA	TRBJ2-1	TGCGCCAGCAGCCAAGATAAAGGGCGGGAATACAATGAGCAGTTCTTC	CASSQDKGREYNEQFF
NA	TRBV6-4	NA	TRBJ2-1	TGTGCCAGCAGTGACTCTGTGGGGGGGCAGGGTGAGCAGTTCTTC	CASSDSVGGQGEQFF
NA	TRBV5-1	NA	TRBJ1-3	TGCGCCAGCAGCTTGTGGCAGGGCGACTCTGGAAACACCATATATTTT	CASSLWQGDSGNTIYF
TRBD1	TRBV7-6	NA	TRBJ2-3	TGTGCCAGCAGCCCAGACAGGGTCAGCACAGATACGCAGTATTTT	CASSPDRVSTDTQYF
NA	TRBV29-1	NA	TRBJ1-4	TGCAGCGTTGAAATCTCCGGGACATTTGAGGAGAATGAAAAACTGTTTTTT	CSVEISGTFEENEKLFF
TRBD1	TRBV5-1	NA	TRBJ2-2	TGCGCCAGCAGCCTACTACAGGGGGACGGGGAGCTGTTTTTT	CASSLLQGDGELFF
TRBD2	TRBV5-1	NA	TRBJ2-3	TGCGCCAGCAGCTACCTAGCGGGGAGCACAGATACGCAGTATTTT	CASSYLAGSTDTQYF
NA	TRBV3-1/TRBV3-2	NA	TRBJ1-1	TGTGCCAGCAGCTTTGGACAGCTAGAAGCTTTCTTT	CASSFGQLEAFF
NA	TRBV11-2	NA	TRBJ2-1	TGTGCCAGCAGCTCTACGACAGCCTACAATGAGCAGTTCTTC	CASSSTTAYNEQFF
TRBD1	TRBV15	NA	TRBJ1-2	TGTGCCACCAGCAGAGATCGGACAGGGGGCGGCTATGGCTACACCTTC	CATSRDRTGGGYGYTF
NA	TRBV6-5	NA	TRBJ1-1	TGTGCCAGCAGTCCCCAGGGGACGAACACTGAAGCTTTCTTT	CASSPQGTNTEAFF
TRBD1	TRBV11-2	NA	TRBJ1-6	TGTGCCAGCAGCCAGGGGGCTTCCTATAATTCACCCCTCCACTTT	CASSQGASYNSPLHF
NA	TRBV15	NA	TRBJ1-1	TGTGCCACCAGCAGAGATCACGGGAAAGCTTTCTTT	CATSRDHGKAFF
NA	TRBV19	NA	TRBJ2-1	TGTGCCAGTAGTATAGGTGCCGGTTCCATCGGGAATGAGCAGTTCTTC	CASSIGAGSIGNEQFF
NA	TRBV29-1	NA	TRBJ1-1	TGCAGCGTTTGGGAGGGGAACACTGAAGCTTTCTTT	CSVWEGNTEAFF
TRBD2	TRBV4-1	NA	TRBJ2-3	TGCGCCAGCAGCTCACTAGCGGGGGACACAGATACGCAGTATTTT	CASSSLAGDTDTQYF
NA	TRBV24-1	NA	TRBJ1-2	TGTGCCACCAGTGACCCCTACTTCCTTACCTATGGCTACACCTTC	CATSDPYFLTYGYTF
TRBD2	TRBV7-7	NA	TRBJ2-5	TGTGCCAGCAGCTCACCTGGACTAGCGGGGTTCCAGTACTTC	CASSSPGLAGFQYF
NA	TRBV19	NA	TRBJ1-2	TGTGCCGGCGCCCCCCCAGGGGCGCAGAGCTACACCTTC	CAGAPPGAQSYTF
TRBD2	TRBV5-1	NA	TRBJ2-4	TGCGCCAGCAGCCCCGCCAGCGGGGGGGCACTACTAGCCAAAAACATTCAGTACTTC	CASSPASGGALLAKNIQYF
TRBD1	TRBV9	NA	TRBJ1-3	TGTGCCAGCAGCGCGCGAACAGGGGGGACTGGAAACACCATATATTTT	CASSARTGGTGNTIYF
NA	TRBV11-2	NA	TRBJ1-4	TGTGCCAGCAGCCTCAATGAAAAACTGTTTTTT	CASSLNEKLFF
TRBD1	TRBV6-1	NA	TRBJ1-4	TGTGCCAGCAGTGAAAAGGCATACAGGGGCCGGGAGGAAAAACTGTTTTTT	CASSEKAYRGREEKLFF
TRBD2	TRBV7-2	NA	TRBJ2-3	TGTGCCAGCAGAACCGGGACTAGCGGGAGAGATACGCAGTATTTT	CASRTGTSGRDTQYF
TRBD1	TRBV10-1	NA	TRBJ2-3	TGCGCCAGCAGGAAAGGGACAGGGAGCACAGATACGCAGTATTTT	CASRKGTGSTDTQYF
TRBD2	TRBV7-9	NA	TRBJ2-5	TGTGCCAGCAGCCCTAGCGGGGGGGCCAGAAAGACCCAGTACTTC	CASSPSGGARKTQYF
TRBD2	TRBV12-5	NA	TRBJ2-3	TGTGCTAGTGGTTTGGTACTCGGGACTAGCGGGGGACCTATTTCGGATACGCAGTATTTT	CASGLVLGTSGGPISDTQYF
NA	TRBV6-5	NA	TRBJ1-5	TGTGCCAGCAGCCCGAGGGAGTTAAAGCCCCAGCATTTT	CASSPRELKPQHF
TRBD1	TRBV2	NA	TRBJ1-1	TGTGCCAGCAGTGGGGACAGAAGGGGCACTGAAGCTTTCTTT	CASSGDRRGTEAFF
NA	TRBV7-6	once	TRBJ2-1	TGTGCCAGCAGCTTAGTTCGGGGGTACAATGAGCAGTTCTTC	CASSLVRGYNEQFF
TRBD1	TRBV5-4	NA	TRBJ1-3	TGTGCCAGCAGCTTGGTGTCGGACAGGGGGAATGTCTTTGGAAACACCATATATTTT	CASSLVSDRGNVFGNTIYF
NA	TRBV12-3/TRBV12-4	NA	TRBJ1-2	TGTGCCAGCAGTTATGGGGCGCGTGGCTACACCTTC	CASSYGARGYTF
NA	TRBV9	NA	TRBJ2-5	TGTGCCAGCAGCGTAAACAGGATCGGGGAGACCCAGTACTTC	CASSVNRIGETQYF
NA	TRBV3-1/TRBV3-2	NA	TRBJ1-1	TGTGCCAGCAGCTCGTGGCCAGAGAACACTGAAGCTTTCTTT	CASSSWPENTEAFF
NA	TRBV6-5	NA	TRBJ1-2	TGTGCCAGCAGTCCGAGGACAGACTCGGGTGGCTACACCTTC	CASSPRTDSGGYTF
TRBD2	TRBV7-3	once	TRBJ2-1	TGTGCCAGCAGCGCAGGCGGGACTACCTACAATGAGCAGTTCTTC	CASSAGGTTYNEQFF
TRBD2	TRBV2	NA	TRBJ2-3	TGTGCCAGCACCAGCGGGGGTGTCACAGATACGCAGTATTTT	CASTSGGVTDTQYF
TRBD1	TRBV4-1	NA	TRBJ1-4	TGCGCCAGCAGCCAGTCGGGGACAGGGACCCTAGAAAAACTGTTTTTT	CASSQSGTGTLEKLFF
NA	TRBV2	once	TRBJ1-1	TGTGCCAGCAGGGCCCGGACAGCCGAAGCTTTCTTT	CASRARTAEAFF
TRBD2	TRBV20-1	NA	TRBJ2-1	TGCAGTGCTAATGACCCCGGGACTAGCGGGGGATACAATGAGCAGTTCTTC	CSANDPGTSGGYNEQFF
NA	TRBV6-2/TRBV6-3	NA	TRBJ1-2	TGTGCCAGCAGTTACACGCGGTCTACCATCTATGGCTACACCTTC	CASSYTRSTIYGYTF
TRBD2	TRBV19	NA	TRBJ2-1	TGTGCCAGTAGTGGCTTATCCGGGACTAGCGGGTTCTACAATGAGCAGTTCTTC	CASSGLSGTSGFYNEQFF